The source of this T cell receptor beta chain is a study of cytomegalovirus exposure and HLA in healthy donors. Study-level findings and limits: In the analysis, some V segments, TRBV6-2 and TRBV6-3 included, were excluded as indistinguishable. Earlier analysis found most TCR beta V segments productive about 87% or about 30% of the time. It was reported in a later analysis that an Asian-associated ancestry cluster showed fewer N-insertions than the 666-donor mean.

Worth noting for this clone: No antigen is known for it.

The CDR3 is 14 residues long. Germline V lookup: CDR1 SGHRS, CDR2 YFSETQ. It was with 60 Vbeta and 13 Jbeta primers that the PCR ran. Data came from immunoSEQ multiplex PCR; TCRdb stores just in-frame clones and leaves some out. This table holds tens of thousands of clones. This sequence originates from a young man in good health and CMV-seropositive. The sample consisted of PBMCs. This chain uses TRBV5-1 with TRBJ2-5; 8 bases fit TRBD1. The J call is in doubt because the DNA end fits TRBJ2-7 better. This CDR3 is CASSLGAGGGEQYF. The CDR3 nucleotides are TGCGCCAGCAGCTTGGGGGCAGGGGGCGGCGAGCAGTACTTC.